These T cell receptor beta chains were read from a single sample in a study of blood T cell repertoires in COVID-19. TCRdb's copy holds only in-frame clones and misses some; the assay was immunoSEQ multiplex PCR. The sample consists of roughly 230,000 clones, roughly 84% of them appearing once. Sequencing was performed on PBMCs or T cells enriched from blood (not recorded which). All receptors come from a woman aged 45-60 years who had been exposed to COVID-19. Both conserved end residues are part of each CDR3. A D gene is named only where the DNA matches it firmly. Expanded clones get a size class; other rows say once, few or many, or leave the size out.

clone size: .
J gene: TRBJ2-1
D gene: TRBD2
V gene: TRBV5-5
CDR3 DNA: TGTGCCAGCAGCTTTACCGGGACTAGGGATGAGCAGTTCTTC
CDR3 protein: CASSFTGTRDEQFF

clone size: .
J gene: TRBJ2-2
D gene: TRBD2
V gene: TRBV28
CDR3 DNA: TGTGCCAGCATTCTCAGCGGGGGGGCCACCGGGGAGCTGTTTTTT
CDR3 protein: CASILSGGATGELFF

clone size: .
J gene: TRBJ2-7
D gene: .
V gene: TRBV10-3
CDR3 DNA: TGTGCCATCAGTGAGTCGATGACGGACAGCTCCTACGAGCAGTACTTC
CDR3 protein: CAISESMTDSSYEQYF

clone size: .
J gene: TRBJ1-1
D gene: .
V gene: TRBV28
CDR3 DNA: TGTGCCAGCAGCCTTCCGGGGGAATATAATACTGAAGCTTTCTTT
CDR3 protein: CASSLPGEYNTEAFF

clone size: .
J gene: TRBJ2-5
D gene: TRBD2
V gene: TRBV5-1
CDR3 DNA: TGCGCCAGCAGCCAAGGGCGGGGGTACCAAGAGACCCAGTACTTC
CDR3 protein: CASSQGRGYQETQYF

clone size: .
J gene: TRBJ1-5
D gene: .
V gene: TRBV15
CDR3 DNA: TGTGCCACCAGCAGAGGGGCAGATAGCAATCAGCCCCAGCATTTT
CDR3 protein: CATSRGADSNQPQHF

clone size: few
J gene: TRBJ1-2
D gene: .
V gene: TRBV18
CDR3 DNA: TGTGCCAGCTCAAAAGGAGGGCGGAACTATGGCTACACCTTC
CDR3 protein: CASSKGGRNYGYTF

clone size: .
J gene: TRBJ2-5
D gene: .
V gene: TRBV3-1/TRBV3-2
CDR3 DNA: TGTGCCAGCAGCCAAAACAGGGAGCAAGAGACCCAGTACTTC
CDR3 protein: CASSQNREQETQYF

clone size: .
J gene: TRBJ2-3
D gene: .
V gene: TRBV3-1/TRBV3-2
CDR3 DNA: TGTGCCAGCAGCCAACGCAGGGGGGCACTCACAGATACGCAGTATTTT
CDR3 protein: CASSQRRGALTDTQYF

clone size: .
J gene: TRBJ2-2
D gene: TRBD2
V gene: TRBV19
CDR3 DNA: TGTGCCAGTAGTCGGACTAGCGGGGGTTCGAACACCGGGGAGCTGTTTTTT
CDR3 protein: CASSRTSGGSNTGELFF

clone size: .
J gene: TRBJ1-3
D gene: .
V gene: TRBV16
CDR3 DNA: TGTGCCAGCAGCCAAGAAAATTATCGGCGACTCTCTGGAAACACCATATATTTT
CDR3 protein: CASSQENYRRLSGNTIYF

clone size: .
J gene: TRBJ2-3
D gene: TRBD2
V gene: TRBV20-1
CDR3 DNA: TGCAGTGCTAGTTCAAGCGGGGCGCGGGGAGATACGCAGTATTTT
CDR3 protein: CSASSSGARGDTQYF

clone size: .
J gene: TRBJ1-5
D gene: TRBD1
V gene: TRBV10-3
CDR3 DNA: TGTGCCATCGGGGGGACAGGGGGCGCGACGAGTCAGCCCCAGCATTTT
CDR3 protein: CAIGGTGGATSQPQHF

clone size: .
J gene: TRBJ2-4
D gene: .
V gene: TRBV12-3/TRBV12-4
CDR3 DNA: TGTGCCAGCAGTAATTACATTTCCACCTACTTC
CDR3 protein: CASSNYISTYF

clone size: .
J gene: TRBJ2-3
D gene: .
V gene: TRBV5-1
CDR3 DNA: TGCGCCAGCAGCGTATCTAGCCACACAGATACGCAGTATTTT
CDR3 protein: CASSVSSHTDTQYF

clone size: .
J gene: TRBJ2-7
D gene: .
V gene: TRBV5-4
CDR3 DNA: TGTGCCAGCAGCCCCAGACAGAACTTCTCCTACGAGCAGTACTTC
CDR3 protein: CASSPRQNFSYEQYF

clone size: .
J gene: TRBJ2-1
D gene: .
V gene: TRBV6-4
CDR3 DNA: TGTGCCAGCAAACCCCAGGGGATATCGGGTGAGCAGTTCTTC
CDR3 protein: CASKPQGISGEQFF

clone size: .
J gene: TRBJ2-2
D gene: .
V gene: TRBV6-5
CDR3 DNA: TGTGCCAGCATCTGGAAAGGGGGCACCGGGGAGCTGTTTTTT
CDR3 protein: CASIWKGGTGELFF

clone size: .
J gene: TRBJ1-1
D gene: .
V gene: TRBV6-1
CDR3 DNA: TGTGCCAGCAGTGAAGCCGCACAACGAGGGGCTTTCTTT
CDR3 protein: CASSEAAQRGAFF

clone size: .
J gene: TRBJ1-2
D gene: .
V gene: TRBV6-5
CDR3 DNA: TGTGCCAGCAGCTATGGGGCAAGTAACTATGGCTACACCTTC
CDR3 protein: CASSYGASNYGYTF

clone size: .
J gene: TRBJ1-1
D gene: .
V gene: TRBV11-2
CDR3 DNA: TGTGCCAGCAGCTTATTAGCTACTGAAGCTTTCTTT
CDR3 protein: CASSLLATEAFF

clone size: .
J gene: TRBJ1-3
D gene: .
V gene: TRBV5-1
CDR3 DNA: TGCGCCAGCAGCTTGAATGCAGGGAGGGTCAGTGGAAACACCATATATTTT
CDR3 protein: CASSLNAGRVSGNTIYF